Presented here are 23 T cell receptor beta chains from one specimen sequenced in a study of cytomegalovirus exposure and HLA in healthy donors (dated by TCRdb to about 2017). The library was prepared using the immunoSEQ multiplex PCR assay. For the multiplex PCR, a mixture combining 60 forward primers for TCR Vbeta segments and 13 reverse primers for TCR Jbeta segments was used. The immuneACCESS repertoire file appears here via TCRdb, limited to in-frame rearrangements. These files lack a portion of the clones; in checked studies, under half of the deficit traces to unresolved V genes, and the cause of the others is not known. The sample has about 180,000 clones on record, under 80% of them singletons. About 2.5% of the sample is taken by the ten largest. The specimen sequenced was PBMCs. These receptors were collected from a woman in her thirties in good health and CMV-seropositive.

The rearrangement links TRBV28 to TRBJ1-1; 10 nucleotides align to TRBD1. Trimming took 8 bases from V and 4 from J; bases not matched to a gene: 10. Germline V CDR1 and CDR2: MDHEN, SYDVKM. CDR3 length equals 15 residues. The DNA of the CDR3 is TGTGCCAGCGTCGTGGGGGGGACAGGGGTCACTGAAGCTTTCTTT. Translated: CASVVGGTGVTEAFF.

The CDR3 DNA reads TGCGCCAGCAGTGAGTCGTGGCGGAATACGCAGTATTTT. Encoded protein: CASSESWRNTQYF. V usage is TRBV10-1 and J usage is TRBJ2-3; no firm D call. The CDR3 is 13 residues long. V lost 0 bases and J lost 7, with 8 bases in between. CDR1 and CDR2 (germline): WNHNN, SYGVQD (reference sequence).

The chain has TRBV7-9 and TRBJ2-2; the D gene is possibly TRBD2 (5 bases). The CDR3 has 12 residues. Germline CDR1 reads SEHNR; CDR2 reads FQNEAQ (reference sequence). The CDR3, as DNA: TGTTCCCTCGAGGGCGACACCGGGGAGCTGTTTTTT. This sequence encodes CSLEGDTGELFF.

This chain uses TRBV28 with TRBJ2-3, with unresolved D. Germline V gives CDR1 MDHEN, CDR2 SYDVKM. The CDR3 covers 14 residues. V was clipped by 5 bases and J by 0 bases, with 9 bases between them. CDR3 bases: TGTGCCAGCAGTCCCCTCTCTAGCACAGATACGCAGTATTTT. Residues: CASSPLSSTDTQYF.

The rearrangement joins TRBV5-6 to TRBJ2-3; the match to TRBD1 covers 9 bases. Germline CDR1 and CDR2: SGHDT and YYEEEE. The length of the CDR3 is 15 residues. V gave up 4 bases and J gave up 0 bases; unmatched junction bases: 3. For the CDR3, the DNA is TGTGCCAGCAGCGCGGGACAGGGTAGCACAGATACGCAGTATTTT. It specifies CASSAGQGSTDTQYF.

The chain carries TRBV5-6 and TRBJ1-3; D ambiguous. The CDR3 loop spans 11 amino acids. V lost 4 bases and J lost 5, with 4 bases in between. Germline loops: CDR1 SGHDT, CDR2 YYEEEE. The CDR3 DNA reads as TGTGCCAGCAGCCTTAGAAACACCATATATTTT. Amino acids: CASSLRNTIYF.

This clone was observed a handful of times. The CDR3 loop reads CASSPRPGVIGNYGYTF. DNA for the CDR3: TGTGCCAGCAGCCCGAGGCCGGGAGTTATAGGTAACTATGGCTACACCTTC. This chain connects TRBV9 to TRBJ1-2; D is unclear. CDR3 length equals 17 residues. Germline loops: CDR1 SGDLS, CDR2 YYNGEE. Deletions cut 4 bases from V and 1 base from J, with 20 bases between.

J is TRBJ2-7 and V is TRBV5-4; 8 nucleotides align to TRBD1. The germline CDR1 and CDR2 sequences are SGHNT and YYREEE (reference sequence). The CDR3 is 14 amino acids. V was clipped by 4 bases and J by 3 bases; unmatched bases: 6. Here the CDR3 reads CASSPRQGNYEQYF. The CDR3 DNA is TGTGCCAGCAGCCCCAGACAGGGGAACTACGAGCAGTACTTC.

V gene TRBV10-3 combines with J gene TRBJ1-2; 7 nucleotides match TRBD1. The CDR3 loop spans 14 amino acids. Germline-derived CDR1 and CDR2 are ENHRY and SYGVKD. V trimming: 1 base; J trimming: 4 bases; junction bases outside the gene matches: 3. The DNA of the CDR3 is TGTGCCATCAGTGAGTACAGGGGATCCTATGGCTACACCTTC. Amino acid sequence: CAISEYRGSYGYTF.

This chain links TRBV18 with TRBJ2-5; the D gene is possibly TRBD1 (6 bases). Trimming removed 0 bases at V and 1 base at J, with 9 bases between. Per the germline V gene, CDR1 is KGHSH and CDR2 is LQKENI. CDR3 length equals 15 residues. CDR3 sequence reads: CASSPPTGPQETQYF. CDR3 in DNA: TGTGCCAGCTCACCACCAACAGGGCCCCAAGAGACCCAGTACTTC.

The chain joins TRBV5-8 to TRBJ2-2; 12 bases agree with TRBD2. The junction had 5 bases not matched to a gene; V was cut back by 4 bases and J by 4 bases. The CDR3 is made up of 16 amino acids. Germline V gene sequence: CDR1 SGHTS, CDR2 YDEGEE. The CDR3 coding sequence is TGTGCCAGCAGCAAAGGACTAGCGGGGACCACCGGGGAGCTGTTTTTT. Protein: CASSKGLAGTTGELFF.

The rearrangement links TRBV6-5 to TRBJ2-3, with 11 bases fitting TRBD2. Germline trimming cut 9 bases from V and 1 base from J; bases unmatched to any gene: 3. CDR1 is MNHEY, CDR2 SVGAGI, per germline. CDR3 length equals 14 residues. This CDR3 is CASQTSGGTDTQYF. The CDR3 DNA follows: TGTGCCAGTCAGACTAGCGGGGGCACAGATACGCAGTATTTT.

The CDR3: CASSQDGRTGGYNEQYF. The CDR3 DNA is TGTGCCAGCAGCCAAGATGGTCGGACAGGGGGTTACAACGAGCAGTACTTC. This chain joins TRBV14 and TRBJ2-7; 10 bases map to TRBD1. The CDR3 loop spans 17 amino acids. The V gene's germline CDR1 is SGHDN and CDR2 FVKESK. V trimming: 0 bases; J trimming: 5 bases; junction bases outside the gene matches: 10.

The J gene is TRBJ2-5, the V gene TRBV30; D is possibly TRBD2 (6 bases). The V gene's germline CDR1 is GTSNPN and CDR2 SVGIG (reference sequence). V was cut by 2 bases and J by 3 bases, with 13 bases left in between. This CDR3 contains 14 residues. CDR3 nucleotide sequence: TGTGCCTGGAGTCGGCGGGGTGTAGAAGAGACCCAGTACTTC. Residues: CAWSRRGVEETQYF.

This rearrangement joins TRBV12-5 to TRBJ1-2, with 9 bases identical to TRBD1. Trimming took 2 bases from V and 9 from J; bases not matched to a gene: 10. Germline V gene sequence: CDR1 LGHNT, CDR2 FRNRAP. The CDR3 length is 15 residues. CDR3 residues: CASGLPFRDRASYTF. CDR3 DNA sequence: TGTGCTAGTGGTTTGCCCTTCCGGGACAGGGCTAGCTACACCTTC.

The chain links TRBV10-3 to TRBJ1-3; 10 bases match TRBD1. The CDR3 runs to 16 residues. Germline CDR1 is ENHRY and CDR2 is SYGVKD. The V gene end was trimmed by 10 bases and the J gene end by 0 bases; junction bases not matched to a gene: 9. CDR3: CATFGQGGHSGNTIYF. The CDR3 DNA sequence: TGTGCCACCTTCGGACAGGGGGGCCACTCTGGAAACACCATATATTTT.

This chain links TRBV5-6 with TRBJ1-6; no firm D call. Trimming cost V 2 bases and J 5 bases, with 8 bases left between them. This CDR3 region has 14 residues. Germline values: CDR1 SGHDT, CDR2 YYEEEE. The CDR3 is CASSFNLDNSPLHF. The CDR3, as DNA: TGTGCCAGCAGCTTCAACCTAGATAATTCACCCCTCCACTTT.

The chain couples TRBV29-1 to TRBJ2-3, with 8 bases lining up with TRBD1. The germline V gene has CDR1 SQVTM and CDR2 ANQGSEA. The ends lost 6 bases at V and 9 bases at J; junction bases unmatched: 8. The CDR3 totals 12 residues. The CDR3 bases are TGCAGCGTCGGACAGGGCGCCGGAACGCAGTATTTT. This codes for CSVGQGAGTQYF.

The chain links TRBV10-3 to TRBJ2-7, with 12 positions matching TRBD2. The germline V gene encodes CDR1 ENHRY and CDR2 SYGVKD. Trimming at V came to 6 bases and at J to 0 bases, leaving 6 bases not matched to a gene. This CDR3 has 16 residues. CDR3 loop: CAIRASGGGSSYEQYF. In nucleotides, the CDR3 is TGTGCCATCAGGGCTAGCGGGGGGGGTAGCTCCTACGAGCAGTACTTC.

CDR3 coding DNA: TGTGCCAGCAGCCTGTTAGGGGCGGGGCGATACAATGAGCAGTTCTTC. As protein: CASSLLGAGRYNEQFF. The chain has TRBV9 and TRBJ2-1; D is possibly TRBD2 (6 bases). CDR3 length equals 16 residues. V was shortened by 4 bases and J by 4 bases, with 18 bases between the two germline ends. Per germline, CDR1 SGDLS and CDR2 YYNGEE.

The chain links TRBV28 to TRBJ2-3, with D possibly being TRBD2 (6 bases). The CDR3 has 18 residues. Trimming pared 6 bases from V and 2 bases from J, leaving 24 bases between. CDR1 MDHEN and CDR2 SYDVKM come from the germline V gene. The CDR3 sequence is CASSFIPRGRGFTDTQYF. CDR3 bases: TGTGCCAGCAGCTTTATCCCCCGTGGGCGGGGATTCACAGATACGCAGTATTTT. The full variable domain, with the rest looked up from reference TRBV28 and TRBJ2-3, is DVKVTQSSRYLVKRTGEKVFLECVQDMDHENMFWYRQDPGLGLRLIYFSYDVKMKEKGDIPEGYSVSREKKERFSLILESASTNQTSMYLCASSFIPRGRGFTDTQYFGPGTRLTVL.

This chain links TRBV7-6 with TRBJ2-3, with D maybe TRBD2 (7 bases). The CDR3 has 17 residues. Trimming removed 8 bases at V and 4 bases at J, with 25 bases between. Germline V gene lookup returns CDR1 SGHVS and CDR2 FNYEAQ. CDR3 region: CASGPFGGASIADTQYF. The CDR3 nucleotides read TGTGCCAGCGGTCCGTTTGGGGGGGCCAGTATCGCAGATACGCAGTATTTT.

The chain employs TRBV9 and TRBJ1-6; D uncertain. V was cut by 4 bases and J by 10 bases, with 9 bases left in between. The germline V gene has CDR1 SGDLS and CDR2 YYNGEE. This CDR3 has 12 amino acids. DNA for the CDR3: TGTGCCAGCAGCAAGGGAGAGTCACCCCTCCACTTT. Translating it yields CASSKGESPLHF.